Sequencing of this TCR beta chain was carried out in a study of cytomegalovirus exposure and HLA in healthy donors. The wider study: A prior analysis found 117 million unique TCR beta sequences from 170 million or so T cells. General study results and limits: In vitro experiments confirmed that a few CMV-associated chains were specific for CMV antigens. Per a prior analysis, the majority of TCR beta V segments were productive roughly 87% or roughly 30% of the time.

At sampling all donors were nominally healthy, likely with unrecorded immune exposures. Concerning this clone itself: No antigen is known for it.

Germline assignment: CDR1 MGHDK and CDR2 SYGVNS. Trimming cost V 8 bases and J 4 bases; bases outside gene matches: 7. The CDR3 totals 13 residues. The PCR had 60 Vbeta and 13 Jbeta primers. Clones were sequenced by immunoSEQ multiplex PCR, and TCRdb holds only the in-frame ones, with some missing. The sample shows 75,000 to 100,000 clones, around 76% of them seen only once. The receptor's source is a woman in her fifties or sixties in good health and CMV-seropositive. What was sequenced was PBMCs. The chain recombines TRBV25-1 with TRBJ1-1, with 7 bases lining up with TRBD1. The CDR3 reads CASVDRQGTEAFF. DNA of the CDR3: TGTGCCAGCGTGGACAGGCAAGGCACTGAAGCTTTCTTT.